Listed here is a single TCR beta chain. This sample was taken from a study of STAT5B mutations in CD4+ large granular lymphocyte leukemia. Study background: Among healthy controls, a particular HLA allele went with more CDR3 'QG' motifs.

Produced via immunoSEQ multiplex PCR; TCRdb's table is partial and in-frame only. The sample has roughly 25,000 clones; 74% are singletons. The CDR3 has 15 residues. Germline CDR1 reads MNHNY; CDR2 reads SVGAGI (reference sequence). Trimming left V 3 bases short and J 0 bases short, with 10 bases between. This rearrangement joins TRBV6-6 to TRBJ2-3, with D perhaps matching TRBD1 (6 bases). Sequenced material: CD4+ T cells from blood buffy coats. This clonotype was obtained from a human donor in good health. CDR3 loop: CASSYPDSSTDTQYF. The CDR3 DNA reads TGTGCCAGCAGTTATCCGGACAGCAGCACAGATACGCAGTATTTT.